These 31 T cell receptor beta chains came from one sample sequenced in a study of blood T cell repertoires in COVID-19. The repertoire was sequenced with immunoSEQ multiplex PCR; TCRdb's copy has only in-frame clones and lacks some. The sample contains some 330,000 clones, approximately 88% of which appear only once. Sequenced: PBMCs or T cells enriched from blood (not recorded which). These receptors all stem from a man between 25 and 39 years old who had recovered from COVID-19.

The chain combines TRBV15 with TRBJ1-1, with 9 bases fitting TRBD1. Germline loops: CDR1 LNHNV, CDR2 YYDKDF (reference sequence). This CDR3 comprises 17 residues. The junction had 10 bases not matched to a gene; V was cut back by 5 bases and J by 0 bases. CDR3 sequence (DNA): TGTGCCACCAGCCCGAAGGGACAGGGACTTTTGAACACTGAAGCTTTCTTT. Translated, it gives CATSPKGQGLLNTEAFF.

The genes are TRBV4-1 and TRBJ2-2; 7 nucleotides align to TRBD1. The CDR3 has 16 residues. Germline loops: CDR1 MGHRA, CDR2 YSYEKL. Unmatched junction bases numbered 7, after V lost 5 bases and J lost 1 base. The CDR3 is CASSNLNRGNTGELFF. CDR3 coding DNA: TGCGCCAGCAGCAACCTGAACAGGGGGAACACCGGGGAGCTGTTTTTT.

This chain uses TRBV19 with TRBJ1-2; D possibly corresponds to TRBD1 (5 bases). The CDR3 is made up of 16 amino acids. V lost 0 bases and J 6 bases, leaving 17 bases between the germline ends. CDR1 is LNHDA, CDR2 SQIVND, per germline (reference sequence). The CDR3: CASSIEGQGALDGYTF. As DNA, the CDR3 is TGTGCCAGTAGTATAGAGGGGCAGGGCGCCCTGGATGGCTACACCTTC.

The J gene is TRBJ1-5, the V gene TRBV2; TRBD1 is a possible D gene (5 bases). CDR1 and CDR2 from the germline V gene are SNHLY and FYNNEI. Trimming took off 3 bases at V and 7 bases at J, with 13 bases between the two ends. CDR3 size: 14 residues. Written as DNA, the CDR3 is TGTGCCAGCAGTGATGTAGGGAGGGACCAGCCCCAGCATTTT. This codes for CASSDVGRDQPQHF.

This clone was counted ten times or more. The chain carries TRBV19 and TRBJ2-2; tentative D call: TRBD1 (5 bases). Between the trimmed V and J ends, which lost 5 bases and 6 bases, there was a span of 13 bases. Germline V gene data show CDR1 as LNHDA and CDR2 as SQIVND (reference sequence). The CDR3 covers 14 residues. The CDR3 sequence is CASSSDWGPGELFF. In DNA form, the CDR3 reads TGTGCCAGTAGTTCTGACTGGGGCCCCGGGGAGCTGTTTTTT.

V is TRBV24-1 and J is TRBJ2-2, with 7 bases that match TRBD1. Germline lookup yields CDR1 KGHDR and CDR2 SFDVKD. The CDR3 is 12 amino acids. V gave up 12 bases and J gave up 5 bases; unmatched junction bases: 5. CDR3 protein: CAAADRTGELFF. CDR3 nucleotide sequence: TGTGCCGCGGCGGACAGGACCGGGGAGCTGTTTTTT.

This chain links TRBV10-2 with TRBJ1-4; 7 bases fit TRBD1. Germline V lookup: CDR1 WSHSY, CDR2 SAAADI. The CDR3 sequence is 15 residues long. Unmatched junction bases numbered 2, after V lost 4 bases and J lost 0 bases. As DNA, the CDR3 is TGCGCCAGCAGTGGGCAGGGGGCAACTAATGAAAAACTGTTTTTT. Protein: CASSGQGATNEKLFF.

V is TRBV18 and J is TRBJ1-6; a weak D match, TRBD1 (6 bases). V was shortened by 3 bases and J by 1 base, with 7 bases between the two germline ends. Germline V gene lookup returns CDR1 KGHSH and CDR2 LQKENI. The CDR3 consists of 15 residues. CDR3 coding DNA: TGTGCCAGCTCACCGGGGGCATCCTATAATTCACCCCTCCACTTT. Its translation: CASSPGASYNSPLHF. Supplemented by reference TRBV18 and TRBJ1-6, the full variable domain reads NAGVMQNPRHLVRRRGQEARLRCSPMKGHSHVYWYRQLPEEGLKFMVYLQKENIIDESGMPKERFSAEFPKEGPSILRIQQVVRGDSAAYFCASSPGASYNSPLHFGNGTRLTVT.

This chain links TRBV9 with TRBJ2-3; D ambiguous. The CDR3 is 15 residues long. Looked up from germline, CDR1 is SGDLS and CDR2 is YYNGEE. Trimming removed 0 bases at V and 3 bases at J, with 11 bases between. The CDR3 sequence is CASSVATGQTDTQYF. Here the CDR3 DNA reads TGTGCCAGCAGCGTAGCTACTGGGCAGACAGATACGCAGTATTTT.

This sequence joins TRBV2 and TRBJ1-3, with D possibly TRBD1 on 5 matching bases. Germline V gene data show CDR1 as SNHLY and CDR2 as FYNNEI. The V end lost 6 bases, the J end lost 4 bases, and 13 bases lay between the germline ends. CDR3 length: 14 residues. CDR3 loop: CASRGGFSGNTIYF. As DNA, the CDR3 is TGTGCCAGCAGGGGGGGGTTTTCGGGAAACACCATATATTTT.

The chain couples TRBV12-3 or TRBV12-4 to TRBJ1-4; unclear D gene. The V end lost 7 bases, the J end lost 10 bases, and 16 bases lay between the germline ends. The CDR3 contains 13 residues. CDR3 residues: CASTEGYGGKLFF. CDR3 coding DNA: TGTGCCAGCACCGAAGGATATGGAGGAAAACTGTTTTTT.

V usage is TRBV7-6 and J usage is TRBJ2-1; possible D gene TRBD1, 6 bases. V lost 1 base to trimming and J lost 0 bases, with 10 bases between them. Germline loops: CDR1 SGHVS, CDR2 FNYEAQ. The CDR3 has 16 amino acids. The CDR3 spells CASSLGQGSSYNEQFF. The CDR3 DNA reads as TGTGCCAGCAGCTTAGGGCAGGGGAGCTCCTACAATGAGCAGTTCTTC.

V and J are TRBV2 and TRBJ1-1; unclear D gene. There are 13 residues in the CDR3. V was shortened by 7 bases and J by 1 base, with 10 bases between the two germline ends. The germline gives CDR1 SNHLY, CDR2 FYNNEI. CDR3 amino acids: CASTQDWNTEAFF. The CDR3 DNA reads as TGTGCCAGCACCCAGGACTGGAACACTGAAGCTTTCTTT.

The chain couples TRBV28 to TRBJ1-1, with D unresolved. Trimming left V 2 bases short and J 4 bases short, with 11 bases between. The CDR3 covers 14 residues. Germline V gene lookup returns CDR1 MDHEN and CDR2 SYDVKM. CDR3 in amino acids: CASSLVEGATEAFF. The CDR3 DNA reads TGTGCCAGCAGTTTAGTGGAGGGTGCCACTGAAGCTTTCTTT. The full variable domain, completed using reference TRBV28 and TRBJ1-1, is DVKVTQSSRYLVKRTGEKVFLECVQDMDHENMFWYRQDPGLGLRLIYFSYDVKMKEKGDIPEGYSVSREKKERFSLILESASTNQTSMYLCASSLVEGATEAFFGQGTRLTVV.

V is TRBV5-6 and J is TRBJ2-1; tentatively, D is TRBD1 (5 bases). With 0 bases removed from V and 8 bases from J, the gap between germline ends came to 9 bases. The germline gives CDR1 SGHDT, CDR2 YYEEEE. The CDR3 has 13 residues. CDR3 sequence reads: CASSLEGVDEQFF. The CDR3 coding sequence is TGTGCCAGCAGCTTGGAAGGGGTGGATGAGCAGTTCTTC.

This chain links TRBV7-9 with TRBJ2-1; weak D call: TRBD1 (5 bases). The CDR3 consists of 13 residues. V was clipped by 5 bases and J by 12 bases, with 17 bases between them. CDR1 SEHNR and CDR2 FQNEAQ come from the germline V gene (reference sequence). CDR3 DNA: TGTGCCAGCAGCCAGGGTGAAGGACCGGGGCAGTTCTTC. This sequence encodes CASSQGEGPGQFF.

The chain couples TRBV7-3 to TRBJ1-6; TRBD1 is a possible D gene (6 bases). There are 14 residues in the CDR3. V lost 0 bases and J 9 bases, leaving 9 bases between the germline ends. Germline V gene data show CDR1 as SGHTA and CDR2 as FQGTGA. CDR3 protein: CASSLTGAGSPLHF. The DNA of the CDR3 is TGTGCCAGCAGCTTAACGGGGGCAGGTTCACCCCTCCACTTT.

The J gene is TRBJ1-2, the V gene TRBV18, with a possible D match to TRBD1 (6 bases). CDR1 and CDR2 (germline): KGHSH, LQKENI. V lost 6 bases and J 2 bases, leaving 13 bases between the germline ends. The CDR3 consists of 14 residues. The CDR3 protein is CASSSTGTNYGYTF. Written as DNA, the CDR3 is TGTGCCAGCTCCTCAACGGGGACAAACTATGGCTACACCTTC.

The V call is TRBV7-9, the J call TRBJ1-6, with D unresolved. The CDR3 has 17 residues. With 1 base removed from V and 0 bases from J, the gap between germline ends came to 10 bases. In germline, CDR1 is SEHNR, CDR2 FQNEAQ (reference sequence). CDR3 coding DNA: TGTGCCAGCAGCTTAGTCCCGGGGTTCTCCTATAATTCACCCCTCCACTTT. It is translated as CASSLVPGFSYNSPLHF.

The chain couples TRBV27 to TRBJ1-2, with D perhaps matching TRBD1 (5 bases). The V gene lost 6 bases and the J gene lost 2 bases, with 16 bases spanning the gap. The CDR3 is made up of 15 amino acids. Germline values: CDR1 MNHEY, CDR2 SMNVEV (reference sequence). In DNA form, the CDR3 reads TGTGCCAGCAGCCCCCACCAGGGACTAAACTATGGCTACACCTTC. This gives the protein CASSPHQGLNYGYTF.

The chain combines TRBV9 with TRBJ2-2, with D possibly TRBD2 on 5 matching bases. This CDR3 contains 15 residues. The germline V and J ends were trimmed by 4 bases and 4 bases, with 14 bases remaining between them. Germline values: CDR1 SGDLS, CDR2 YYNGEE. The CDR3 coding sequence is TGTGCCAGCAGCTTGAGGGTGGTGGGCACCGGGGAGCTGTTTTTT. Translated, it gives CASSLRVVGTGELFF.

The chain is built from TRBV18 and TRBJ1-1; 8 bases line up with TRBD1. In germline, CDR1 is KGHSH, CDR2 LQKENI. The CDR3 consists of 14 residues. Trimming took 7 bases from V and 1 from J; bases not matched to a gene: 5. This chain's CDR3 is CASLSDRANTEAFF. The CDR3 DNA reads TGTGCCAGCTTGTCGGACAGGGCGAACACTGAAGCTTTCTTT.

The V and J genes are TRBV28 and TRBJ1-1, with D unresolved. In germline, CDR1 is MDHEN, CDR2 SYDVKM. Trimming stripped 1 base from V and 11 bases from J, with 8 bases between. The CDR3 is 11 residues long. This chain's CDR3 is CASSLSTGAFF. Written as DNA, the CDR3 is TGTGCCAGCAGTTTATCAACCGGTGCTTTCTTT.

V gene TRBV5-5 combines with J gene TRBJ1-3; no firm D call. Germline assignment: CDR1 SGHKS and CDR2 YYEKEE (reference sequence). CDR3 length: 15 amino acids. V was trimmed by 1 base and J by 0 bases, leaving 8 bases between them. The CDR3: CASSLSGSSGNTIYF. CDR3 sequence (DNA): TGTGCCAGCAGCTTGTCGGGGAGCTCTGGAAACACCATATATTTT.

The rearrangement joins TRBV7-9 to TRBJ1-4; possibly TRBD1 for D (5 bases). Germline CDR1 and CDR2: SEHNR and FQNEAQ (reference sequence). V dropped 2 bases and J dropped 8 bases, with 21 bases sitting between them. The length of the CDR3 is 17 residues. The CDR3 here is CASSLRRWWTPSEKLFF. As DNA, the CDR3 is TGTGCCAGCAGCTTACGACGATGGTGGACACCATCCGAAAAACTGTTTTTT.

The chain joins TRBV5-1 to TRBJ1-2, with 10 nucleotides matching TRBD1. J lost 9 bases, V lost 4 bases, and 6 bases had no gene match. Germline V CDR1 and CDR2: SGHRS, YFSETQ. The CDR3 loop spans 13 amino acids. For the CDR3, the DNA is TGCGCCAGCAGCCCCGGACAGGGGGTTCGCTACACCTTC. Translating it yields CASSPGQGVRYTF.

The chain couples TRBV7-6 to TRBJ1-2, with D hard to call. Trimming stripped 0 bases from V and 4 bases from J, with 12 bases between. The CDR3 covers 15 residues. Per germline, CDR1 SGHVS and CDR2 FNYEAQ. CDR3 in amino acids: CASSLAEGSIYGYTF. CDR3 nucleotides: TGTGCCAGCAGCTTAGCGGAGGGCAGCATCTATGGCTACACCTTC.

A note on this clone: The sample contains more than one DNA sequence encoding this CDR3. This chain connects TRBV27 to TRBJ1-2; 7 nucleotides match TRBD1. Germline CDR1 and CDR2: MNHEY and SMNVEV (reference sequence). This CDR3 is 14 amino acids long. V was pared by 5 bases and J by 3 bases, with 6 bases of the junction left unmatched. Here the CDR3 reads CASSPRQGDYGYTF. Here the CDR3 DNA reads TGTGCCAGCAGTCCTAGACAGGGTGACTATGGCTACACCTTC.

The CDR3 reads CAISETRELWEQYF. For the CDR3, the DNA is TGTGCCATCAGTGAGACGAGAGAGCTATGGGAGCAGTACTTC. J is TRBJ2-7 and V is TRBV10-3; D ambiguous. This CDR3 is 14 amino acids long. The germline gives CDR1 ENHRY, CDR2 SYGVKD. Trimming removed 2 bases at V and 7 bases at J, with 15 bases between.

The rearrangement uses TRBV6-5 and TRBJ2-7; the match to TRBD1 covers 7 bases. This CDR3 contains 13 residues. Unmatched junction bases numbered 5, after V lost 7 bases and J lost 2 bases. The germline V gene encodes CDR1 MNHEY and CDR2 SVGAGI. This CDR3 reads CASKRDRTYEQYF. In DNA form, the CDR3 reads TGTGCCAGCAAACGGGACAGAACCTACGAGCAGTACTTC.

V gene TRBV10-1 combines with J gene TRBJ2-1; D gene unclear. CDR3 size: 12 residues. The V gene lost 3 bases and the J gene lost 4 bases, with 4 bases spanning the gap. Germline lookup yields CDR1 WNHNN and CDR2 SYGVQD (reference sequence). This CDR3 is CASSDSYNEQFF. Written as DNA, the CDR3 is TGCGCCAGCAGTGATAGTTACAATGAGCAGTTCTTC.